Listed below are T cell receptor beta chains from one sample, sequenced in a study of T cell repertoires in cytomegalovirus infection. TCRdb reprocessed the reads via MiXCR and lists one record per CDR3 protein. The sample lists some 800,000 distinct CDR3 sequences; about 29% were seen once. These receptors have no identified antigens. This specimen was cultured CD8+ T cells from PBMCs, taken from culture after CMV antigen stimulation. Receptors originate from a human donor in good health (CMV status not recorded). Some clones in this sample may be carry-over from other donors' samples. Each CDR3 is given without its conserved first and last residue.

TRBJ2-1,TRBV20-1,SSPGTITWNEQF
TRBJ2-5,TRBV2,ASSLNMNRLAGTKETQY
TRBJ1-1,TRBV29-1,SVEGDRGTEAF
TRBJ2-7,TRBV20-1,SARERGSYEQY
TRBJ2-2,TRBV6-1,ASRGTGYGELF
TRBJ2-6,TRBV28,ASSLYRTSGANVLT
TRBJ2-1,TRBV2,ASSELYTQGKYNEQF
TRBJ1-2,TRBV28,ASSLTGGLSYGYT
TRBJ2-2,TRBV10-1,ASRQGAVDTGELF
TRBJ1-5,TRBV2,ASRRGRVQPQH
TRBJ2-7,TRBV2,ASLTRYEQY
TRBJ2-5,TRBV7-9,ASSPERGAWIKETQY
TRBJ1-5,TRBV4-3,ASSRDPSG
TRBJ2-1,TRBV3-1,ASSQEGGGSSYNEQF
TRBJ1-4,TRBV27,ASSYPGEEKLF
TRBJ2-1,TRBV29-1,SAGGGGEGNEQF
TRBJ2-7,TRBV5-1,ASYPPDNAYEQY
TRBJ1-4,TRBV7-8,ASSLGRTELF
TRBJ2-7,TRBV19,ASSERLTGIDEQY
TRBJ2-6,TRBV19,ASSIGGANVLT
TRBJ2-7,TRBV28,ASSLLIKGGGEQY
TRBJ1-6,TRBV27,ASSLGTGWSYNSPLH
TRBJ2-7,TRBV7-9,ASSSEGRGPENPISYEQY
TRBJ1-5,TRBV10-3,AIRDSNQPQH
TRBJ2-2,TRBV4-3,PSSQDGDANTGELF